One and the same sample provided the 27 T cell receptor beta chains below, sequenced in a study of metastatic and nonmetastatic thyroid tumors. Before thyroid surgery, none of the patients had received any treatment. TCRdb re-called clones via MiXCR from the PCR reads. The sample includes approximately 28,000 clones, 16% of them seen just once. Source material: blood. The source is a male donor with papillary thyroid cancer or a benign thyroid nodule (not recorded which). Some clones in this sample may be carry-over from other donors' samples.

On this clone itself: This may arise from a read error, as a much more abundant clone is one base away. Other DNA sequences from this sample encode an identical CDR3 as well. V and J are TRBV5-6 and TRBJ2-5; tentatively, D is TRBD2 (5 bases). The CDR3 spans 11 residues. The germline CDR1 and CDR2 sequences are SGHDT and YYEEEE. DNA of the CDR3: TGTGCCAGCAGCCGGTGGGAGACACAGTACTTC. Translating it yields CASSRWETQYF. Full variable domain (remainder filled in from reference TRBV5-6 and TRBJ2-5): DAGVTQSPTHLIKTRGQQVTLRCSPKSGHDTVSWYQQALGQGPQFIFQYYEEEERQRGNFPDRFSGHQFPNYSSELNVNALLLGDSALYLCASSRWETQYFGPGTRLLVL.

This clone showed up many times. The chain combines TRBV6-5 with TRBJ2-7; no clear D gene. V was shortened by 0 bases and J by 5 bases, with 11 bases between the two germline ends. Looked up from germline, CDR1 is MNHEY and CDR2 is SVGAGI. This CDR3 contains 14 residues. The CDR3 sequence: CASSYSGWAHEQYF. For the CDR3, the DNA is TGTGCCAGCAGTTACTCCGGGTGGGCCCACGAGCAGTACTTC.

The chain uses TRBV5-8 and TRBJ1-3, with D possibly matching TRBD1 (5 bases). CDR1 and CDR2 from the germline V gene are SGHTS and YDEGEE. The CDR3 has 16 amino acids. V was trimmed by 0 bases and J by 1 base, leaving 11 bases between them. The chain's CDR3 is CASSLGQTLSGNTIYF. In nucleotides, the CDR3 is TGTGCCAGCAGCTTGGGACAGACCCTATCTGGAAACACCATATATTTT.

The sample holds many counts of this clone. The chain couples TRBV6-4 to TRBJ1-1; possibly TRBD1 for D (5 bases). Germline assignment: CDR1 MRHNA and CDR2 SNTAGT. The germline V and J ends were trimmed by 2 bases and 3 bases, with 10 bases remaining between them. The CDR3 contains 14 residues. CDR3 amino acids: CASSDEDRYTEAFF. The CDR3 bases are TGTGCCAGCAGTGACGAAGACAGATACACTGAAGCTTTCTTT.

This clone was recorded at least ten times. The chain is built from TRBV7-9 and TRBJ2-6; D call uncertain. V was shortened by 5 bases and J by 0 bases, with 8 bases between the two germline ends. Germline CDR1 is SEHNR and CDR2 is FQNEAQ (reference sequence). CDR3 size: 15 residues. CDR3 sequence (DNA): TGTGCCAGCAGCCGCCGTTACTCTGGGGCCAACGTCCTGACTTTC. Protein product: CASSRRYSGANVLTF.

This sequence joins TRBV9 and TRBJ1-1; TRBD1 might be the D (6 bases). CDR1 and CDR2 from the germline V gene are SGDLS and YYNGEE. The CDR3 has 14 residues. Trimming pared 3 bases from V and 5 bases from J, leaving 14 bases between. The CDR3 DNA reads TGTGCCAGCAGCGGTACAGGGTGGGAAACTGAAGCTTTCTTT. Protein product: CASSGTGWETEAFF.

This clone was recorded at least ten times. Sequence at one end of the junction differs from germline and may be a read error. Other DNA sequences within the sample encode an identical CDR3. The chain has TRBV5-4 and TRBJ1-1; 10 bases align to TRBD1. This CDR3 contains 15 residues. Germline V gene sequence: CDR1 SGHNT, CDR2 YYREEE (reference sequence). The CDR3 DNA follows: TGTGCCAGCAGCAAGGACAGGGGGTTGAACACTGAGGCTTTCTTT. Residues: CASSKDRGLNTEAFF.

This clone was picked up many times. CDR3 sequence: CASSPNSRYEQYF. CDR3 coding DNA: TGTGCCAGCTCACCAAATTCCAGGTACGAGCAGTACTTC. The V gene is TRBV18, the J gene TRBJ2-7; D call uncertain. The V end was cut by 2 bases, the J end by 4 bases, with 9 bases between. Germline CDR1 and CDR2: KGHSH and LQKENI. The CDR3 loop spans 13 amino acids.

This clone came up many times. This rearrangement joins TRBV28 to TRBJ2-7; D uncertain. CDR1 is MDHEN, CDR2 SYDVKM, per germline. The CDR3 length is 12 residues. Trimming removed 4 bases from V and 2 bases from J, with 6 bases in between. The CDR3 DNA follows: TGTGCCAGCAGTTCGCTCCCCTACGAGCAGTACTTC. Translation gives CASSSLPYEQYF.

By share, this clone ranks as medium-sized. The gene calls are TRBV6-1 and TRBJ1-6, with D perhaps TRBD1 (6 bases). CDR1 and CDR2 (germline): MNHNS, SASEGT. V lost 5 bases and J lost 14, with 19 bases in between. The CDR3 is made up of 14 amino acids. As DNA, the CDR3 is TGTGCCAGCAGTTGGACAGCCGATGACCGGTCCCTCCACTTT. It yields the protein CASSWTADDRSLHF.

The rearrangement joins TRBV30 to TRBJ1-6; no reliable D call. V gave up 0 bases and J gave up 5 bases, with 14 bases separating them. The CDR3 consists of 16 residues. Germline CDR1 and CDR2: GTSNPN and SVGIG (reference sequence). CDR3 nucleotide sequence: TGTGCCTGGAGTGTTCCGGCGGGGAATAATAATTCACCCCTCCACTTT. Its translation is CAWSVPAGNNNSPLHF. Full variable domain (outside the CDR3, taken from reference TRBV30 and TRBJ1-6): SQTIHQWPATLVQPVGSPLSLECTVEGTSNPNLYWYRQAAGRGLQLLFYSVGIGQISSEVPQNLSASRPQDRQFILSSKKLLLSDSGFYLCAWSVPAGNNNSPLHFGNGTRLTVT.

CDR3 sequence (DNA): TGTGCCAGCAGCTTACGAGGGTTGGTTGGCGCTGAAGCTTTCTTT. It is translated as CASSLRGLVGAEAFF. The rearrangement links TRBV11-1 to TRBJ1-1; D remains unclear. Trimming stripped 2 bases from V and 6 bases from J, with 16 bases between. CDR1 and CDR2 (germline): SGHAT, FQDESV (reference sequence). The CDR3 totals 15 residues.

This clone was found many times. This chain connects TRBV10-1 to TRBJ2-3, with D hard to call. CDR1 and CDR2 from the germline V gene are WNHNN and SYGVQD (reference sequence). V lost 2 bases to trimming and J lost 6 bases, with 9 bases between them. The CDR3 sequence is 13 residues long. The CDR3 spells CASSEGGVDTQYF. The DNA for the CDR3 is TGCGCCAGCAGTGAGGGCGGAGTGGATACGCAGTATTTT.

Ten or more counts support this clone. This rearrangement joins TRBV15 to TRBJ1-1; D might be TRBD1 (5 bases). V gave up 0 bases and J gave up 3 bases, with 11 bases separating them. CDR1 LNHNV and CDR2 YYDKDF come from the germline V gene (reference sequence). The CDR3 covers 15 residues. CDR3 in amino acids: CATSRDLGGDTEAFF. The DNA of the CDR3 is TGTGCCACCAGCAGAGATTTGGGGGGGGACACTGAAGCTTTCTTT.

In this sample, this clone turned up many times. The rearrangement joins TRBV5-4 to TRBJ1-2, with TRBD1 matching over 7 bases. The CDR3 is 13 residues long. Germline CDR1 SGHNT, CDR2 YYREEE (reference sequence). V lost 4 bases, J lost 5 bases, and 5 bases stayed unmatched. The CDR3 sequence is CASSTTGMYGYTF. In DNA, the CDR3 is TGTGCCAGCAGCACGACAGGGATGTATGGCTACACCTTC.

This clone was found many times. The chain uses TRBV7-6 and TRBJ2-7; D remains unclear. The CDR3 consists of 16 residues. Germline V lookup: CDR1 SGHVS, CDR2 FNYEAQ. The V and J ends lost 6 bases and 0 bases respectively, with 18 bases between them. The DNA of the CDR3 is TGTGCCAGCAGTTCTGGTGGGGAATCAGCCTCCTACGAGCAGTACTTC. Encoded protein: CASSSGGESASYEQYF.

This clone has a count of ten or more. The chain has TRBV28 and TRBJ2-3, with 7 nucleotides matching TRBD1. V trimming: 5 bases; J trimming: 3 bases; junction bases outside the gene matches: 8. The CDR3 is 15 amino acids. Germline CDR1 and CDR2: MDHEN and SYDVKM. The CDR3 loop is CASSLLGQETDTQYF. CDR3 coding DNA: TGTGCCAGCAGTCTATTAGGACAGGAGACAGATACGCAGTATTTT.

In its sample, this clone ranks as medium-sized (0.01 to 0.1%). The chain couples TRBV28 to TRBJ1-1; D possibly corresponds to TRBD1 (5 bases). CDR1 and CDR2 (germline): MDHEN, SYDVKM. The V and J ends lost 2 bases and 3 bases respectively, with 10 bases between them. CDR3 length equals 14 residues. CDR3 coding DNA: TGTGCCAGCAGTTTAGATCCGGGGGACACTGAAGCTTTCTTT. Amino acid sequence: CASSLDPGDTEAFF.

As regards this clone: The junction departs from the called germline gene at one end, perhaps through a read error. This chain joins TRBV20-1 and TRBJ1-1; 9 bases agree with TRBD1. The CDR3 is 13 amino acids. From germline, CDR1 is DFQATT and CDR2 SNEGSKA (reference sequence). The CDR3 region has the DNA TGCAGTGCTCGAGACAGGGGGGTCACTGAAGCTTTCTTT. Protein product: CSARDRGVTEAFF.

The rearrangement uses TRBV4-1 and TRBJ1-1; D possibly corresponds to TRBD1 (5 bases). The V end lost 0 bases, the J end lost 8 bases, and 10 bases lay between the germline ends. CDR3 length: 13 residues. CDR1 is MGHRA and CDR2 is YSYEKL in the germline V gene. In DNA, the CDR3 is TGCGCCAGCAGCCAAGATATGGGGGGGGAAGCTTTCTTT. It yields the protein CASSQDMGGEAFF.

By sample share, this clone is medium-sized. CDR3 sequence reads: CSVPTPRQRNEQFF. CDR3 DNA sequence: TGCAGTGTCCCGACACCCCGGCAGCGTAATGAGCAGTTCTTC. V is TRBV20-1 and J is TRBJ2-1, with unresolved D. The CDR3 covers 14 residues. Germline CDR1 is DFQATT and CDR2 is SNEGSKA (reference sequence). V dropped 7 bases and J dropped 7 bases, with 20 bases sitting between them.

This clone was found many times. The V call is TRBV7-6, the J call TRBJ2-7; a weak D match, TRBD1 (8 bases). The CDR3 spans 13 residues. Germline assignment: CDR1 SGHVS and CDR2 FNYEAQ. Trimming pared 6 bases from V and 5 bases from J, leaving 14 bases between. The CDR3 loop reads CASSYRGGDEQYF. Here the CDR3 DNA reads TGTGCCAGCAGTTACAGGGGGGGGGACGAGCAGTACTTC.

This clone has at least ten counts. The V and J genes are TRBV19 and TRBJ2-7; 8 nucleotides line up with TRBD2. The CDR3 sequence is 15 residues long. Germline values: CDR1 LNHDA, CDR2 SQIVND (reference sequence). V lost 6 bases and J lost 6; bases outside the gene matches: 13. This CDR3 reads CASSPVGTRVGEQYF. CDR3 nucleotide sequence: TGTGCCAGTAGCCCCGTGGGGACTAGGGTTGGCGAGCAGTACTTC.

This clone occurred many times. The chain is built from TRBV28 and TRBJ1-1; D might be TRBD1 (5 bases). The ends were cut back, 4 bases at V and 5 bases at J, with 11 bases in the middle. CDR1 and CDR2 (germline): MDHEN, SYDVKM. CDR3 length: 13 residues. CDR3 sequence (DNA): TGTGCCAGCAGTTGGGGGGGATTGACTGAAGCTTTCTTT. Its translation: CASSWGGLTEAFF.

The chain links TRBV27 to TRBJ2-5; 7 bases agree with TRBD2. V gave up 4 bases and J gave up 5 bases; unmatched junction bases: 13. The germline V gene encodes CDR1 MNHEY and CDR2 SMNVEV (reference sequence). This CDR3 is built from 16 residues. The CDR3 is CASSSLCGSSDETQYF. The CDR3 DNA sequence: TGTGCCAGCAGTTCCCTGTGCGGGAGCAGCGATGAGACCCAGTACTTC.

This clone was recorded at least ten times. The gene calls are TRBV7-6 and TRBJ2-1; 8 bases fit TRBD2. CDR3 length equals 14 residues. The germline V gene encodes CDR1 SGHVS and CDR2 FNYEAQ. V shed 7 bases, J shed 6 bases, and the junction held 8 bases outside the gene matches. The CDR3 DNA sequence: TGTGCCAGCATCCCGGGCGGGGGGTTCAATGAGCAGTTCTTC. Its translation: CASIPGGGFNEQFF. The whole variable domain, filled in from reference TRBV7-6 and TRBJ2-1, reads GAGVSQSPRYKVTKRGQDVALRCDPISGHVSLYWYRQALGQGPEFLTYFNYEAQQDKSGLPNDRFSAERPEGSISTLTIQRTEQRDSAMYRCASIPGGGFNEQFFGPGTRLTVL.

This clone was observed many times. J is TRBJ1-1 and V is TRBV13, with 9 bases that match TRBD1. The CDR3 has 14 amino acids. Per germline, CDR1 PRHDT and CDR2 FYEKMQ (reference sequence). After removal of 5 bases from V and 1 base from J, the junction contained 2 bases not matched to a gene. Written as DNA, the CDR3 is TGTGCCAGCAGCCAGGACAGGGGGAACACTGAAGCTTTCTTT. It codes for CASSQDRGNTEAFF.